A single sample is the source of the 18 T cell receptor beta chains below, sequenced in a study of response to subunit inactivated influenza vaccine. TCRdb fed the RT-PCR reads into MiXCR, producing one record per CDR3 protein. The sample consists of just under 550,000 distinct CDR3 sequences, around a quarter of them appearing once. These data are also associated with another study on T cells expressing NK-cell markers. That source notes: Production of TCR beta cDNA relied on 5'RACE template switching with UMIs.

Sequenced material: CD4+ T cells sorted from PBMCs, taken approximately 13 days after vaccination. The receptors originated from a man aged 45-60 years who received an inactivated influenza vaccine.

CDR3 bases: TGTGCCAGCAGTTATCCCGGGGGTGGGGGGATATTAAGCTCCTACAATGAGCAGTTCTTC. Translated, it gives CASSYPGGGGILSSYNEQFF. V gene TRBV6-2 or TRBV6-3 combines with J gene TRBJ2-1; tentative D call: TRBD2 (6 bases). The germline V gene has CDR1 MNHEY and CDR2 SVGEGT. Trimming took off 3 bases at V and 0 bases at J, with 24 bases between the two ends. The CDR3 consists of 20 residues.

Notes on this clonotype: Given a much more abundant clone one base away, this may be a read error. The chain recombines TRBV5-1 with TRBJ2-2; 12 nucleotides match TRBD2. Trimming removed 5 bases from V and 2 bases from J; junction bases left unmatched: 13. CDR3 size: 19 residues. CDR1 is SGHRS, CDR2 YFSETQ, per germline. In DNA form, the CDR3 reads TGCGCCAGCAGTCGTCGGACTAGCGGGGCCACGCAAAACACCGGGGAGCTGTTTTTT. This encodes CASSRRTSGATQNTGELFF.

V is TRBV11-3 and J is TRBJ2-1; 7 bases agree with TRBD1. This CDR3 comprises 13 residues. Per germline, CDR1 SGHNT and CDR2 YENEEA. Unmatched junction bases numbered 5, after V lost 5 bases and J lost 7 bases. The CDR3 region is CASSKETGNEQFF. The CDR3 nucleotides read TGTGCCAGCAGCAAAGAGACAGGGAATGAGCAGTTCTTC. Complete variable domain (other parts from reference TRBV11-3 and TRBJ2-1): EAGVVQSPRYKIIEKKQPVAFWCNPISGHNTLYWYLQNLGQGPELLIRYENEEAVDDSQLPKDRFSAERLKGVDSTLKIQPAELGDSAVYLCASSKETGNEQFFGPGTRLTVL.

The chain is built from TRBV7-8 and TRBJ2-5; TRBD2 agrees at 9 bases. The CDR3 spans 15 residues. Germline V CDR1 and CDR2: SGHVS, FQNEAQ. With 3 bases clipped from V and 3 bases from J, the junction kept 5 bases outside the gene matches. CDR3 DNA: TGTGCCAGCAGCTTCTCTAGCGGGATAGAAGAGACCCAGTACTTC. Its translation: CASSFSSGIEETQYF.

In this sample, this clonotype turned up a few times. This chain joins TRBV7-2 and TRBJ2-7; 8 positions match TRBD1. This CDR3 contains 16 residues. In germline, CDR1 is SGHTA, CDR2 FQGNSA. V lost 2 bases and J lost 12; bases outside the gene matches: 18. CDR3 region: CASSLQGSGDRSTWYF. CDR3 in DNA: TGTGCCAGCAGCTTACAGGGGTCGGGGGACAGGAGTACCTGGTACTTC.

As for this clonotype: One junction end disagrees with the germline gene, perhaps due to a read error. The V gene is TRBV6-6, the J gene TRBJ1-2, with D uncertain. The CDR3 loop spans 12 amino acids. Germline values: CDR1 MNHNY, CDR2 SVGAGI (reference sequence). The chain's CDR3 is CASSYGPDQLYF. In nucleotides, the CDR3 is TGTGCCAGCAGTTACGGACCGGACCAACTCTACTTC.

V gene TRBV7-2 combines with J gene TRBJ2-3; D is possibly TRBD1 or TRBD2 (6 bases each). Germline V gives CDR1 SGHTA, CDR2 FQGNSA. This CDR3 contains 15 residues. Deletions cut 1 base from V and 2 bases from J, with 10 bases between. CDR3 loop: CASSLGGTFTDTQYF. The CDR3 DNA reads TGTGCCAGCAGCTTAGGCGGGACATTCACAGATACGCAGTATTTT.

This chain links TRBV12-3 or TRBV12-4 with TRBJ1-5; tentative D call: TRBD1 (6 bases). The CDR3 sequence is 16 residues long. V dropped 1 base and J dropped 4 bases, with 14 bases sitting between them. The CDR3 region has the DNA TGTGCCAGCAGTTTAGGGGTCAGGGGACCGAATCAGCCCCAGCATTTT. Translation gives CASSLGVRGPNQPQHF.

This clonotype turned up a few times. The V call is TRBV7-2, the J call TRBJ1-1, with 8 nucleotides matching TRBD1. The CDR3 length is 12 residues. Germline V gives CDR1 SGHTA, CDR2 FQGNSA. V shed 5 bases, J shed 11 bases, and the junction held 7 bases outside the gene matches. The CDR3 nucleotides are TGTGCCAGCAGCGCAAACAGGGGGAGCGCTTTCTTT. Protein product: CASSANRGSAFF.

V gene TRBV9 combines with J gene TRBJ1-1; TRBD1 aligns across 11 bases. The CDR3 length is 13 residues. J was trimmed by 5 bases and V by 7 bases; bases with no gene match: 4. Looked up from germline, CDR1 is SGDLS and CDR2 is YYNGEE. The CDR3 is CASGQGAQTEAFF. Written as DNA, the CDR3 is TGTGCCAGCGGACAGGGGGCGCAGACTGAAGCTTTCTTT.

J is TRBJ2-3 and V is TRBV20-1, with TRBD1 identical over 8 bases. V lost 3 bases and J lost 2; bases outside the gene matches: 7. Germline V gene lookup returns CDR1 DFQATT and CDR2 SNEGSKA (reference sequence). This CDR3 has 15 residues. The DNA for the CDR3 is TGCAGTGCTAGTATAGGGACAGGTATCACAGATACGCAGTATTTT. Protein product: CSASIGTGITDTQYF.

The gene calls are TRBV20-1 and TRBJ2-3; 11 bases are shared with TRBD2. The V gene end was trimmed by 3 bases and the J gene end by 4 bases; junction bases not matched to a gene: 6. This CDR3 comprises 15 residues. Per germline, CDR1 DFQATT and CDR2 SNEGSKA (reference sequence). CDR3 protein: CSARGGTSGSDTQYF. The CDR3, as DNA: TGCAGTGCTAGGGGGGGGACTAGCGGTTCAGATACGCAGTATTTT.

This clonotype has just a few counts. The chain uses TRBV12-3 or TRBV12-4 and TRBJ1-2, with D possibly TRBD1 on 6 matching bases. The CDR3 consists of 14 residues. V dropped 5 bases and J dropped 7 bases, with 17 bases sitting between them. CDR3 sequence (DNA): TGTGCCAGCAGTCGCCGGGACACGGCGACTGGCTACACCTTC. Its protein product is CASSRRDTATGYTF.

The chain employs TRBV3-1 and TRBJ2-7, with D possibly TRBD1 on 6 matching bases. The germline gives CDR1 LGHDT, CDR2 YNNKEL (reference sequence). CDR3 length: 14 residues. Trimming stripped 4 bases from V and 2 bases from J, with 12 bases between. The CDR3 loop is CASSRGRGPYEQYF. The CDR3 DNA follows: TGTGCCAGCAGCCGGGGCAGGGGTCCCTACGAGCAGTACTTC.

The chain recombines TRBV18 with TRBJ1-2; no clear D. The germline V gene has CDR1 KGHSH and CDR2 LQKENI. CDR3 size: 13 residues. The ends were cut back, 2 bases at V and 4 bases at J, with 8 bases in the middle. CDR3 in DNA: TGTGCCAGCTCACCAGACGGTGCCTATGGCTACACCTTC. It encodes CASSPDGAYGYTF.

Ten or more counts support this clonotype. The chain uses TRBV10-3 and TRBJ2-5, with a tentative D call TRBD1 (5 bases). The CDR3 runs to 14 residues. CDR1 is ENHRY and CDR2 is SYGVKD in the germline V gene. V was clipped by 2 bases and J by 6 bases, with 13 bases between them. This CDR3 is CAISETAGKQTQYF. The CDR3 bases are TGTGCCATCAGTGAGACGGCAGGGAAGCAGACCCAGTACTTC.

The genes are TRBV28 and TRBJ2-5; D uncertain. The CDR3 runs to 13 residues. V was trimmed by 5 bases and J by 2 bases, leaving 9 bases between them. The germline gives CDR1 MDHEN, CDR2 SYDVKM. CDR3 residues: CASSIRVQETQYF. CDR3 DNA sequence: TGTGCCAGCAGTATAAGGGTACAAGAGACCCAGTACTTC.

This clonotype was seen a handful of times. This chain links TRBV29-1 with TRBJ1-2, with 9 bases matching TRBD1. The trim removed 7 bases at V and 7 bases at J, leaving 10 bases unmatched. The CDR3 covers 13 residues. Germline CDR1 is SQVTM and CDR2 is ANQGSEA. The CDR3 spells CSAKQGATGGYTF. The CDR3 DNA reads TGCAGCGCCAAACAGGGGGCGACGGGTGGCTACACCTTC.